This T cell receptor beta chain comes out of a study of blood T cell repertoires in COVID-19. In the study overall: T cells, B-cell-depleted T cells, or PBMCs provided the cDNA or gDNA that served as material.

Clones were sequenced by immunoSEQ multiplex PCR, and TCRdb holds only the in-frame ones, with some missing. Here the sample spans roughly 150,000 clones, more than 65% being singletons. V shed 6 bases, J shed 5 bases, and the junction held 5 bases outside the gene matches. The CDR3 sequence is 13 residues long. Germline values: CDR1 WSHSY, CDR2 SAAADI. Specimen: peripheral blood. The V call is TRBV10-2, the J call TRBJ1-1, with TRBD1 identical over 8 bases. This receptor was taken from a woman aged 80 or over with active or convalescent COVID-19. The DNA of the CDR3 is TGCGCCAGCAGGACAGGGGCGGGAACTGAAGCTTTCTTT. It translates to CASRTGAGTEAFF.